This T cell receptor (beta chain) derives from a study of blood T cell repertoires in COVID-19. The count of this clone is one. From germline, CDR1 is LGHDT and CDR2 YNNKEL (reference sequence). This CDR3 has 17 amino acids. Trimming removed 4 bases at V and 2 bases at J, with 19 bases between. Original analysis: Reference gene primer amplification in the assay estimated nucleated cell counts. Generated by immunoSEQ multiplex PCR, the TCRdb table keeps only in-frame clones and is missing some. V and J calls and clone size are those listed in that table; D and trimming were worked out from the DNA. The table records 470,000 or so clones, around 89% of them present only once.

The receptor comes from a young woman with acute or convalescent COVID-19. V gene TRBV3-1 (or the pseudogene TRBV3-2) combines with J gene TRBJ2-3, with D perhaps matching TRBD1 (5 bases). The material sequenced was peripheral blood. The CDR3: CASSPRTPAPLTDTQYF. Here the CDR3 DNA reads TGTGCCAGCAGCCCCCGGACACCGGCCCCGCTCACAGATACGCAGTATTTT.